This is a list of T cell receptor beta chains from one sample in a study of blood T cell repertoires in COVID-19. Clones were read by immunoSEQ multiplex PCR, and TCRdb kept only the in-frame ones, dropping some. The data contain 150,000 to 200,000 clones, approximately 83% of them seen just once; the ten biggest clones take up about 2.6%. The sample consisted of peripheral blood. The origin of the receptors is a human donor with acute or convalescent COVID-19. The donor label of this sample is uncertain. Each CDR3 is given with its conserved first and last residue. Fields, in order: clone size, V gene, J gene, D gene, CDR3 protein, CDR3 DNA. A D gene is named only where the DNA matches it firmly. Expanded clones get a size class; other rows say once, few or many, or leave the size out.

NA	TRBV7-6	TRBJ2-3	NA	CASSFYGKGDADTQYF	TGTGCCAGCAGCTTTTACGGGAAGGGGGATGCAGATACGCAGTATTTT
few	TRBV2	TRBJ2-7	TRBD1	CASRHGDRGQEQYF	TGTGCCAGCAGACACGGGGACAGGGGGCAAGAGCAGTACTTC
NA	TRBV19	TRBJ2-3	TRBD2	CASSHGTSGFLTDTQYF	TGTGCCAGTAGTCACGGGACTAGCGGGTTTCTTACAGATACGCAGTATTTT
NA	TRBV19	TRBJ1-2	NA	CASRPGHRGDYGYTF	TGTGCCAGTAGGCCGGGACACCGGGGAGACTATGGCTACACCTTC
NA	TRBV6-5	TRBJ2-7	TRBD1	CARELQGATYEQYF	TGTGCCAGAGAATTACAGGGGGCTACCTACGAGCAGTACTTC
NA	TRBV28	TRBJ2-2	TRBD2	CASTGPLGSGGDRRELFF	TGTGCCAGCACTGGCCCCCTGGGTAGCGGGGGGGATAGGAGGGAGCTGTTTTTT
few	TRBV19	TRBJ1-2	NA	CASSMPLNQGLHGYTF	TGTGCCAGTAGTATGCCATTAAACCAGGGCTTGCATGGCTACACCTTC
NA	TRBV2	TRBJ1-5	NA	CASGWGSNQPQHF	TGTGCCAGCGGGTGGGGCAGCAATCAGCCCCAGCATTTT
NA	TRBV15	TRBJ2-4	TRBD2	CATSRGLAGSVIAKNIQYF	TGTGCCACCAGCAGGGGACTAGCGGGCAGTGTTATAGCCAAAAACATTCAGTACTTC
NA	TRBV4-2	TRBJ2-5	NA	CASSGGAQETQYF	TGTGCCAGCAGCGGGGGGGCCCAAGAGACCCAGTACTTC
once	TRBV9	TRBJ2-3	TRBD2	CASSVASGRTDTQYF	TGTGCCAGCAGCGTAGCTAGCGGGAGGACAGATACGCAGTATTTT
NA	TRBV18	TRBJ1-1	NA	CASSRGGGWDTEAFF	TGTGCCAGCTCAAGAGGGGGGGGCTGGGACACTGAAGCTTTCTTT
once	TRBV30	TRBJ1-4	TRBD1	CAWSVNGVGDRIVATNEKLFF	TGTGCCTGGAGTGTTAATGGCGTCGGGGACAGAATAGTTGCAACTAATGAAAAACTGTTTTTT
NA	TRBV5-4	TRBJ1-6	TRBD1	CASSLDRGVSPLHF	TGTGCCAGCAGCTTGGACAGGGGGGTCTCACCCCTCCACTTT
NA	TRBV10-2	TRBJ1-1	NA	CASSHPGQGAEAFF	TGCGCCAGCAGTCATCCCGGACAAGGAGCTGAAGCTTTCTTT
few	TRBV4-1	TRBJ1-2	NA	CASSQDRGHKYGYTF	TGCGCCAGCAGCCAAGATCGAGGCCACAAGTATGGCTACACCTTC